A selection of T cell receptor beta chains follows, all from one sample in a study of blood T cell repertoires in COVID-19. Libraries were prepared by immunoSEQ multiplex PCR; TCRdb keeps only in-frame clonotypes and omits some of them. The profile shows roughly 190,000 clones, roughly 87% of them singletons. Sequenced input: peripheral blood. These receptors originate from a woman aged 40 to 55 with acute or convalescent COVID-19. CDR3s include the opening cysteine and the closing phenylalanine or tryptophan. Fields, in order: J gene, D gene, V gene, clone size, CDR3 protein, CDR3 DNA. A D gene is named only where the DNA matches it firmly. Expanded clones are given a class, and other clones once, few, many or no size at all.

J gene: TRBJ1-6
D gene: NA
V gene: TRBV28
clone size: NA
CDR3 protein: CASQAQGTGSPLHF
CDR3 DNA: TGTGCCAGCCAAGCACAGGGTACGGGGTCACCCCTCCACTTT

J gene: TRBJ1-1
D gene: NA
V gene: TRBV28
clone size: NA
CDR3 protein: CASSPRPGVAFF
CDR3 DNA: TGTGCCAGCAGTCCACGCCCGGGGGTAGCTTTCTTT

J gene: TRBJ2-2
D gene: TRBD1
V gene: TRBV6-5
clone size: once
CDR3 protein: CASSRQGTTGELFF
CDR3 DNA: TGTGCCAGCAGCCGACAGGGGACCACCGGGGAGCTGTTTTTT

J gene: TRBJ2-7
D gene: NA
V gene: TRBV5-1
clone size: NA
CDR3 protein: CASSYGGFSYEQYF
CDR3 DNA: TGCGCCAGCAGCTACGGGGGTTTTTCGTACGAGCAGTACTTC

J gene: TRBJ2-7
D gene: TRBD1
V gene: TRBV19
clone size: NA
CDR3 protein: CASTPGQGTYEQYF
CDR3 DNA: TGTGCCAGTACCCCGGGACAGGGAACCTACGAGCAGTACTTC

J gene: TRBJ1-6
D gene: TRBD1
V gene: TRBV27
clone size: NA
CDR3 protein: CASSSAGGVYNSPLHF
CDR3 DNA: TGTGCCAGCAGTTCCGCAGGGGGTGTCTATAATTCACCCCTCCACTTT

J gene: TRBJ2-7
D gene: TRBD2
V gene: TRBV28
clone size: NA
CDR3 protein: CASSFVSGRVSEQYF
CDR3 DNA: TGTGCCAGCAGTTTCGTCAGCGGGAGGGTTTCCGAGCAGTACTTC

J gene: TRBJ1-4
D gene: TRBD1
V gene: TRBV5-1
clone size: few
CDR3 protein: CASSLAGQGTNEKLFF
CDR3 DNA: TGCGCCAGCAGCTTGGCCGGACAGGGAACTAATGAAAAACTGTTTTTT

J gene: TRBJ1-4
D gene: NA
V gene: TRBV29-1
clone size: few
CDR3 protein: CSPGTNEKLFF
CDR3 DNA: TGCAGCCCCGGGACTAATGAAAAACTGTTTTTT

J gene: TRBJ1-3
D gene: TRBD1
V gene: TRBV2
clone size: once
CDR3 protein: CASRGDRGFGNTIYF
CDR3 DNA: TGTGCCAGCAGGGGGGACAGGGGTTTTGGAAACACCATATATTTT

J gene: TRBJ1-5
D gene: NA
V gene: TRBV10-3
clone size: NA
CDR3 protein: CAISEGAPNQPQHF
CDR3 DNA: TGTGCCATCAGTGAGGGGGCTCCCAATCAGCCCCAGCATTTT

J gene: TRBJ1-1
D gene: NA
V gene: TRBV4-2
clone size: NA
CDR3 protein: CASSQPGAGGEAFF
CDR3 DNA: TGTGCCAGCAGCCAACCGGGCGCCGGGGGTGAAGCTTTCTTT

J gene: TRBJ2-3
D gene: TRBD2
V gene: TRBV9
clone size: once
CDR3 protein: CASSVAGSGAYTDTQYF
CDR3 DNA: TGTGCCAGCAGCGTAGCAGGTAGCGGGGCCTACACAGATACGCAGTATTTT

J gene: TRBJ2-3
D gene: TRBD1
V gene: TRBV19
clone size: NA
CDR3 protein: CASSPPGQGADTQYF
CDR3 DNA: TGTGCCAGTAGTCCGCCGGGACAGGGTGCAGATACGCAGTATTTT

J gene: TRBJ2-1
D gene: TRBD1
V gene: TRBV19
clone size: NA
CDR3 protein: CASSRRQGLDEQFF
CDR3 DNA: TGTGCCAGTAGTAGACGACAGGGTTTGGATGAGCAGTTCTTC

J gene: TRBJ2-2
D gene: NA
V gene: TRBV19
clone size: NA
CDR3 protein: CASTKTGNTGELFF
CDR3 DNA: TGTGCCAGTACGAAGACAGGGAACACCGGGGAGCTGTTTTTT

J gene: TRBJ1-5
D gene: TRBD1
V gene: TRBV11-2
clone size: NA
CDR3 protein: CASSLNSGTGSYQPQHF
CDR3 DNA: TGTGCCAGCAGCTTAAACTCCGGGACAGGAAGCTATCAGCCCCAGCATTTT

J gene: TRBJ1-1
D gene: NA
V gene: TRBV2
clone size: NA
CDR3 protein: CASREDGNTEAFF
CDR3 DNA: TGTGCCAGCAGGGAGGACGGGAACACTGAAGCTTTCTTT

J gene: TRBJ1-6
D gene: NA
V gene: TRBV7-9
clone size: NA
CDR3 protein: CASSFDSFLSSYNSPLHF
CDR3 DNA: TGTGCCAGCAGCTTTGACAGCTTTCTTAGCTCCTATAATTCACCCCTCCACTTT

J gene: TRBJ2-3
D gene: TRBD1
V gene: TRBV7-8
clone size: once
CDR3 protein: CASSLVTGGSTDTQYF
CDR3 DNA: TGTGCCAGCAGCCTGGTGACAGGGGGAAGCACAGATACGCAGTATTTT

J gene: TRBJ2-2
D gene: NA
V gene: TRBV6-6
clone size: NA
CDR3 protein: CASSYPDSFRELFF
CDR3 DNA: TGTGCCAGCAGTTACCCGGACAGTTTTAGGGAGCTGTTTTTT

J gene: TRBJ2-3
D gene: TRBD2
V gene: TRBV30
clone size: NA
CDR3 protein: CALRPGGRAQYF
CDR3 DNA: TGTGCCCTCCGCCCGGGGGGGAGGGCGCAGTATTTT

J gene: TRBJ2-1
D gene: NA
V gene: TRBV19
clone size: once
CDR3 protein: CASSGGFDRVFF
CDR3 DNA: TGTGCCAGTAGTGGGGGGTTTGATCGGGTGTTCTTC

J gene: TRBJ2-1
D gene: NA
V gene: TRBV7-3
clone size: NA
CDR3 protein: CASSPSGYDEQFF
CDR3 DNA: TGTGCCAGCAGCCCATCAGGGTATGATGAGCAGTTCTTC

J gene: TRBJ1-5
D gene: TRBD1
V gene: TRBV29-1
clone size: NA
CDR3 protein: CSVSQGGSNQPQHF
CDR3 DNA: TGCAGCGTCTCCCAGGGGGGAAGCAATCAGCCCCAGCATTTT

J gene: TRBJ2-6
D gene: NA
V gene: TRBV4-2
clone size: NA
CDR3 protein: CASSQEGDPAGANVLTF
CDR3 DNA: TGTGCCAGCAGCCAAGAGGGAGATCCAGCTGGGGCCAACGTCCTGACTTTC